This T cell receptor beta chain was identified in a study of T-cell reconstitution after alpha-beta-depleted transplantation in children (dated by TCRdb to 2016 to 2018). Context from the whole study: Using TCR repertoire profiling, the study followed T-cell immune reconstitution in a quantitative way in children after TCRalphabeta/CD19-depleted allogeneic hematopoietic cell transplantation.

Spanning cysteine to phenylalanine, the CDR3 consists of 15 amino acids. The retained sequence is limited to the CDR3, 45 bases, with the frame set at the first base. The germline V gene sets CDR1 to SGHTA and CDR2 to FQGNSA. V and J are trimmed by 3 bases and 3 bases, and the gene matches miss 1 base of the junction. Receptors were amplified or captured by PCR. TCRdb names Illumina HiSeq 2500 as the instrument used. To normalize quantification of the TCRbeta repertoire, the TCR libraries were built with molecular barcoding that relied on unique molecular identifiers. Clones were called with MiXCR by TCRdb after fastp trimmed the public reads at Q25, and only in-frame beta chains were retained. Identical CDR3 proteins give one entry, which carries the most common genes and DNA. This sample holds 600,000 to 700,000 distinct CDR3 sequences; approximately 17% were observed only once. Together, the top ten hold about 1.1% of the sample.

The table lists this clonotype with many counts. It has no known antigen specificity. No much larger clone exists at a distance of one base, and base qualities are not known. The receptor was derived from a human donor who donated a stem cell graft to a child with acute myeloid leukemia. Here the chain combines TRBV7-2 and TRBJ2-1; 11 junctional bases match TRBD2. Specimen: PBMCs from the stem cell graft donor, collected from the stem cell graft. In nucleotide form, the sequence is TGTGCCAGCAGCTTTAGCGGGGGGGGCTACAATGAGCAGTTCTTC. This translates into CASSFSGGGYNEQFF. The CDR3, completed at both ends by the reference TRBV7-2 and TRBJ2-1 genes, gives the full variable domain GAGVSQSPSNKVTEKGKDVELRCDPISGHTALYWYRQSLGQGLEFLIYFQGNSAPDKSGLPSDRFSAERTGGSVSTLTIQRTQQEDSAVYLCASSFSGGGYNEQFFGPGTRLTVL.